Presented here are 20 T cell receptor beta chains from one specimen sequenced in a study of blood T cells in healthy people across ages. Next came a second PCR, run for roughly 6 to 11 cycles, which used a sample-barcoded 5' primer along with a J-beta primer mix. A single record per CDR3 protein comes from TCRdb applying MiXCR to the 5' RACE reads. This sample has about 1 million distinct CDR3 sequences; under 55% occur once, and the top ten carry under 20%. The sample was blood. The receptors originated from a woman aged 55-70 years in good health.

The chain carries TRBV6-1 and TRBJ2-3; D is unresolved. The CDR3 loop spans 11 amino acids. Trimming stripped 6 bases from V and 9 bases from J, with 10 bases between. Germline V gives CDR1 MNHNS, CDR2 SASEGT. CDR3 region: CASREFGTQYF. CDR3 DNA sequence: TGTGCCAGCAGGGAATTTGGCACGCAGTATTTT.

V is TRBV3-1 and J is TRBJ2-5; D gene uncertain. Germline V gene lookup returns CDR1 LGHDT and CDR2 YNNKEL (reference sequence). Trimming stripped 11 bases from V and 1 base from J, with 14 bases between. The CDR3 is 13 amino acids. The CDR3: CAVRSWAQETQYF. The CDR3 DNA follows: TGTGCCGTCCGGTCCTGGGCCCAAGAGACCCAGTACTTC.

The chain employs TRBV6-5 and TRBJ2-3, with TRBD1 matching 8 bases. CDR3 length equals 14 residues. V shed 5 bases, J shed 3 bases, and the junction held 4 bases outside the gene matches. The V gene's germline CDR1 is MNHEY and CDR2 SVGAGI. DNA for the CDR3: TGTGCCAGCAGTCAGGACAGGGCAACAGATACGCAGTATTTT. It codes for CASSQDRATDTQYF.

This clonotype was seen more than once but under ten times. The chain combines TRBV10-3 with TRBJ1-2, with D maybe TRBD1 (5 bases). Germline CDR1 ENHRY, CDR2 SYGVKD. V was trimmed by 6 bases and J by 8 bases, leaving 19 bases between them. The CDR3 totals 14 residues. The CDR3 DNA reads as TGTGCCATCAGCACAGGCTGGGAGGCCGGGGGCTACACCTTC. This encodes CAISTGWEAGGYTF.

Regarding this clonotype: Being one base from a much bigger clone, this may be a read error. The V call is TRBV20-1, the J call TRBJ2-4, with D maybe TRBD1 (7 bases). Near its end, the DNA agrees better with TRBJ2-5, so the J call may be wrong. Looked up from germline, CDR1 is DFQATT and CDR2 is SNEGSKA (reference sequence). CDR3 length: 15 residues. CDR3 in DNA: TGCAGTGTTAGTTCAGGGGGGCTAGGAGGAGAGACCCAGTACTTC. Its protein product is CSVSSGGLGGETQYF.

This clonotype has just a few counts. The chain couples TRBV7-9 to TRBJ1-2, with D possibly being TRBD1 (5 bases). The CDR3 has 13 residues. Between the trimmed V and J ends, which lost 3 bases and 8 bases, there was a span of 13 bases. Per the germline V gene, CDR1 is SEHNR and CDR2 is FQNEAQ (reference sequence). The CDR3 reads CASSFVGPGGYTF. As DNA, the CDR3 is TGTGCCAGCAGCTTCGTGGGGCCTGGAGGCTACACCTTC.

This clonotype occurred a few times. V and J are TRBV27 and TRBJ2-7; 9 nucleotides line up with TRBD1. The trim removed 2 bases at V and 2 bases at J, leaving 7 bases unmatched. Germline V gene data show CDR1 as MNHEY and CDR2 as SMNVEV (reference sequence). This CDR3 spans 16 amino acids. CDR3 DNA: TGTGCCAGCAGTTTAGTGGGACAGGGCGACACCTACGAGCAGTACTTC. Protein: CASSLVGQGDTYEQYF.

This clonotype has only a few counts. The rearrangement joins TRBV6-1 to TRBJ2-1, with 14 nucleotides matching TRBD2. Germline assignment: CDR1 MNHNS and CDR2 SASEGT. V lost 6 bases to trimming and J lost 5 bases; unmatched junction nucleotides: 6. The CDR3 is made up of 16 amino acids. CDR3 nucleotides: TGTGCCAGCAGCGGACTAGCGGGAGGCTCAGACAATGAGCAGTTCTTC. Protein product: CASSGLAGGSDNEQFF.

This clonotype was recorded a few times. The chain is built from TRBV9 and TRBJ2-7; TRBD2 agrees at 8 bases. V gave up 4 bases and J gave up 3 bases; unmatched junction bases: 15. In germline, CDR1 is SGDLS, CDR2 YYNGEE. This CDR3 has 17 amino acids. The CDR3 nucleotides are TGTGCCAGCAGCCCCACCGGGGCAGCGGGAGACTACTACGAGCAGTACTTC. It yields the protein CASSPTGAAGDYYEQYF.

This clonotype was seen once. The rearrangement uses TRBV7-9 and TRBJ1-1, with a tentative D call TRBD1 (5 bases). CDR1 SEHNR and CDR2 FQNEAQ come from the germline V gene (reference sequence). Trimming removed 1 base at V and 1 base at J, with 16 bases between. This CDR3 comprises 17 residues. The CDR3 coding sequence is TGTGCCAGCAGCTTAGGACGCGGGGCAGGAGGGAACACTGAAGCTTTCTTT. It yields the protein CASSLGRGAGGNTEAFF.

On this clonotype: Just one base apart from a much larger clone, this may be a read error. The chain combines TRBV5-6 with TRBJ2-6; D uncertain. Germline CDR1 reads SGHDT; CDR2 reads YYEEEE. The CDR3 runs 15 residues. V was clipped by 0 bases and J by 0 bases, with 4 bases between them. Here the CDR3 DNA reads TGTGCCAGCAGCTTGGAATTCTCTGGGGCCAACGTCCTGACTTTC. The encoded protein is CASSLEFSGANVLTF.

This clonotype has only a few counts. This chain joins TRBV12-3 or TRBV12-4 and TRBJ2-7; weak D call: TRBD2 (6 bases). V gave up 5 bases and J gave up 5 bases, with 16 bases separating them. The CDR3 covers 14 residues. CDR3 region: CASSPHGPGDEQYF. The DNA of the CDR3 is TGTGCCAGCAGTCCCCACGGGCCGGGAGACGAGCAGTACTTC.

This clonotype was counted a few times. This chain's CDR3 is CASSPEGRAGTHEQFF. The CDR3 bases are TGTGCCAGCAGCCCCGAGGGACGAGCGGGAACCCATGAGCAGTTCTTC. The V call is TRBV12-3 or TRBV12-4, the J call TRBJ2-1; TRBD2 matches 7 bases. The CDR3 contains 16 residues. V was pared by 6 bases and J by 8 bases, with 16 bases of the junction left unmatched.

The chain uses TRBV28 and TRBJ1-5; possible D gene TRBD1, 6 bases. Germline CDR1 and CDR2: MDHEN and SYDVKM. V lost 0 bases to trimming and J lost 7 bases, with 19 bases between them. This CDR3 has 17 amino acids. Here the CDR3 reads CASSLWVGQGLVQPQHF. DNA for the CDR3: TGTGCCAGCAGTTTATGGGTCGGCCAGGGGTTAGTGCAGCCCCAGCATTTT.

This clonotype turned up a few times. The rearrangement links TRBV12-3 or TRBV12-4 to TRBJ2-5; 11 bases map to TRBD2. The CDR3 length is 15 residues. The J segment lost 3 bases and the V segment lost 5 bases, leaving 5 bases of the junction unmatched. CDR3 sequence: CASSNGLAGEETQYF. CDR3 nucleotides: TGTGCCAGCAGTAATGGACTAGCGGGCGAAGAGACCCAGTACTTC.

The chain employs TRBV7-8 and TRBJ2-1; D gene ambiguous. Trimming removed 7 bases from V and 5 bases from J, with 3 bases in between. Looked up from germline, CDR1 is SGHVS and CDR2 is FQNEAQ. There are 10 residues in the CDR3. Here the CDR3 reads CASKNNEQFF. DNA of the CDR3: TGTGCCAGCAAAAACAATGAGCAGTTCTTC.

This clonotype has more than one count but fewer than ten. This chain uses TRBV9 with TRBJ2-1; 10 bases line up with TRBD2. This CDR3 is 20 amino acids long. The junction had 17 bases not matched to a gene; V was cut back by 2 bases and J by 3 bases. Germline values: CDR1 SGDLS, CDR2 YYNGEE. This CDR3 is CASSVTTGTSEFGLYNEQFF. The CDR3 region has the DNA TGTGCCAGCAGCGTGACAACCGGGACTAGCGAATTCGGACTCTACAATGAGCAGTTCTTC.

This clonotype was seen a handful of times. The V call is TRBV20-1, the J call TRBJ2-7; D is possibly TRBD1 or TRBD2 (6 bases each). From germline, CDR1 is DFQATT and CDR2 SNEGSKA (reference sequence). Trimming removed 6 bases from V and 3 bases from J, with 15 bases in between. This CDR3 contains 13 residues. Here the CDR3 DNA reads TGCAGTGCCCCAGGGGAGGTAGTCTACGAGCAGTACTTC. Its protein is CSAPGEVVYEQYF.

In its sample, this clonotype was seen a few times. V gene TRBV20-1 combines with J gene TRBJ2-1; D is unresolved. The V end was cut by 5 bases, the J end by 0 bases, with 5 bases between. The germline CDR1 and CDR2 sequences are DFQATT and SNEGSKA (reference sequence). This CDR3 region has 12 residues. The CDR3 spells CSAPSSYNEQFF. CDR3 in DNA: TGCAGTGCTCCGAGCTCCTACAATGAGCAGTTCTTC.

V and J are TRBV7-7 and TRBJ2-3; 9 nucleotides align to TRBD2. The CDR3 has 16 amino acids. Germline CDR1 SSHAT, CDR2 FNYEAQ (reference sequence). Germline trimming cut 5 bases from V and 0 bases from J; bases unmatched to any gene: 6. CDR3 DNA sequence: TGTGCCAGCAGCCCGGGGACTAGCAGAAGCACAGATACGCAGTATTTT. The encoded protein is CASSPGTSRSTDTQYF.